Each of the 27 T cell receptor beta chains below was sequenced from the same sample in a study of T cells in localized non-small cell lung cancer (dated by TCRdb to the early 2020s). Receptors were amplified or captured by the immunoSEQ multiplex PCR assay. TCRdb took over this immuneACCESS table, retaining in-frame rearrangements with V and J assigned. Such tables are incomplete; in checked studies, under half of the missing clones stem from an unresolved V gene, and the remainder is unexplained. The sample has roughly 30,000 clones on record, 65% to 85% of them singletons. The ten largest make up approximately 4.9% of the sample. Source: peripheral blood mononuclear cells, taken before any cancer treatment. All receptors derive from a man aged 35 to 69 with stage III lung adenocarcinoma.

J is TRBJ2-3 and V is TRBV9, with unresolved D. CDR1 is SGDLS and CDR2 is YYNGEE in the germline V gene. The CDR3 is 13 residues long. The V end was cut by 0 bases, the J end by 6 bases, with 8 bases between. The CDR3 DNA reads as TGTGCCAGCAGCGTAGGAGGAGCCGATACGCAGTATTTT. Protein sequence: CASSVGGADTQYF.

The V call is TRBV4-1, the J call TRBJ2-1; D is perhaps TRBD2 (5 bases). With 6 bases removed from V and 7 bases from J, the gap between germline ends came to 10 bases. This CDR3 region has 12 residues. CDR1 is MGHRA and CDR2 is YSYEKL in the germline V gene. The CDR3 is CASSYSGNEQFF. The CDR3 DNA follows: TGCGCCAGCAGTTACAGCGGAAATGAGCAGTTCTTC.

V gene TRBV7-2 combines with J gene TRBJ2-2, with D tentatively TRBD2 (6 bases). The CDR3 has 14 amino acids. Trimming stripped 7 bases from V and 7 bases from J, with 16 bases between. Germline CDR1 SGHTA, CDR2 FQGNSA. This chain's CDR3 is CASKWTTGDGELFF. In DNA, the CDR3 is TGTGCCAGCAAATGGACTACGGGGGACGGGGAGCTGTTTTTT. Full variable domain (outside the CDR3, taken from reference TRBV7-2 and TRBJ2-2): GAGVSQSPSNKVTEKGKDVELRCDPISGHTALYWYRQSLGQGLEFLIYFQGNSAPDKSGLPSDRFSAERTGGSVSTLTIQRTQQEDSAVYLCASKWTTGDGELFFGEGSRLTVL.

The chain has TRBV5-1 and TRBJ2-5; tentative D call: TRBD2 (6 bases). The CDR3 extends over 15 amino acids. Germline-derived CDR1 and CDR2 are SGHRS and YFSETQ. V was trimmed by 0 bases and J by 3 bases, leaving 12 bases between them. The CDR3 region is CASSLAGGEKETQYF. The CDR3 region has the DNA TGCGCCAGCAGCTTGGCCGGGGGAGAGAAAGAGACCCAGTACTTC.

In this sample, this clone turned up once. This chain uses TRBV30 with TRBJ2-2; D remains ambiguous. The germline V gene encodes CDR1 GTSNPN and CDR2 SVGIG (reference sequence). This CDR3 is built from 16 residues. Trimming took 2 bases from V and 3 from J, leaving 16 bases between them. The CDR3 protein is CAWSQPWALDTGELFF. The DNA for the CDR3 is TGTGCCTGGAGTCAACCTTGGGCGCTCGACACCGGGGAGCTGTTTTTT.

This clone is a singleton in its sample. The J gene is TRBJ2-1, the V gene TRBV28, with D possibly being TRBD1 or TRBD2 (5 bases each). CDR3 length equals 14 residues. V lost 2 bases, J lost 0 bases, and 5 bases lay in between. Looked up from germline, CDR1 is MDHEN and CDR2 is SYDVKM. CDR3 loop: CASSLGGSYNEQFF. For the CDR3, the DNA is TGTGCCAGCAGTTTAGGGGGCTCCTACAATGAGCAGTTCTTC. Variable domain in full (rest from reference TRBV28 and TRBJ2-1): DVKVTQSSRYLVKRTGEKVFLECVQDMDHENMFWYRQDPGLGLRLIYFSYDVKMKEKGDIPEGYSVSREKKERFSLILESASTNQTSMYLCASSLGGSYNEQFFGPGTRLTVL.

The gene calls are TRBV11-2 and TRBJ2-1; tentative D call: TRBD2 (6 bases). The V end lost 6 bases, the J end lost 4 bases, and 13 bases lay between the germline ends. This CDR3 is 14 amino acids long. Germline CDR1 SGHAT, CDR2 FQNNGV. The CDR3 coding sequence is TGTGCCAGCAGGGTACGGGAGCCGTACAATGAGCAGTTCTTC. Its translation is CASRVREPYNEQFF.

This chain joins TRBV18 and TRBJ2-7; weak D call: TRBD1 (6 bases). Germline V gene sequence: CDR1 KGHSH, CDR2 LQKENI. The CDR3 has 15 residues. V gave up 3 bases and J gave up 2 bases, with 14 bases separating them. The CDR3 nucleotides are TGTGCCAGCTCACCTGCCCCCAGGGGACCCTACGAGCAGTACTTC. The encoded protein is CASSPAPRGPYEQYF.

Only a few counts were recorded for this clone. The V gene is TRBV9, the J gene TRBJ2-3; 7 nucleotides match TRBD2. The CDR3 runs 15 residues. After removal of 4 bases from V and 1 base from J, the junction contained 6 bases not matched to a gene. Germline assignment: CDR1 SGDLS and CDR2 YYNGEE. Here the CDR3 DNA reads TGTGCCAGCAGCCCCCAGGGAGGGGGCACAGATACGCAGTATTTT. Translation: CASSPQGGGTDTQYF.

This rearrangement joins TRBV12-5 to TRBJ2-5; 10 bases fit TRBD1. J lost 5 bases, V lost 5 bases, and 5 bases had no gene match. Germline V lookup: CDR1 LGHNT, CDR2 FRNRAP. The CDR3 spans 14 residues. The CDR3 DNA sequence: TGTGCTAGTGGTCGGGACAGGGGATGGGAGACCCAGTACTTC. Translated, it gives CASGRDRGWETQYF.

This clone was seen only a few times. The chain employs TRBV19 and TRBJ1-1; 8 bases are a match to TRBD1. V was clipped by 5 bases and J by 8 bases; unmatched bases: 7. CDR1 LNHDA and CDR2 SQIVND come from the germline V gene (reference sequence). CDR3 length: 13 residues. CDR3 nucleotides: TGTGCCAGTAGTTTACCTCGGACAGGGGAAGCTTTCTTT. The encoded protein is CASSLPRTGEAFF.

The J gene is TRBJ2-5, the V gene TRBV21-1. TRBV21-1 is reported as a pseudogene. This CDR3 has 16 amino acids. The CDR3 DNA reads TGTGCCAGCAGGCCACCCCCGGGACGGTACCAAGAGACCCAGTACTTC. Encoded protein: CASRPPPGRYQETQYF.

The count of this clone is one. The chain has TRBV10-3 and TRBJ2-7; weak D call: TRBD2 (5 bases). The CDR3 length is 11 residues. Per the germline V gene, CDR1 is ENHRY and CDR2 is SYGVKD. V lost 4 bases, J lost 4 bases, and 5 bases lay in between. In nucleotides, the CDR3 is TGTGCCATCAGTGGAGGGTACGAGCAGTACGTC. Its translation: CAISGGYEQYV.

The chain has TRBV2 and TRBJ1-1; D possibly corresponds to TRBD1 (5 bases). Deletions cut 7 bases from V and 7 bases from J, with 16 bases between. Germline values: CDR1 SNHLY, CDR2 FYNNEI. The CDR3 totals 13 residues. The CDR3: CASNRYGQGEAFF. CDR3 bases: TGTGCCAGCAATCGTTACGGGCAGGGTGAAGCTTTCTTT.

The chain uses TRBV27 and TRBJ1-2; maybe TRBD1 (5 bases). Trimming removed 6 bases at V and 0 bases at J, with 11 bases between. Germline V gene data show CDR1 as MNHEY and CDR2 as SMNVEV (reference sequence). The CDR3 length is 14 residues. The CDR3 is CASRGTAANYGYTF. The CDR3 coding sequence is TGTGCCAGCAGGGGGACGGCAGCTAACTATGGCTACACCTTC.

The rearrangement links TRBV21-1 to TRBJ2-7; TRBD2 is the table's D call and was not checked against the DNA. TRBV21-1 is recorded as a pseudogene. This CDR3 is 15 amino acids long. CDR3 sequence reads: CASSILSDTSYEQYF. The DNA for the CDR3 is TGTGCCAGCAGCATACTATCGGATACTAGCTACGAGCAGTACTTC.

This clone was seen a handful of times. This sequence joins TRBV9 and TRBJ2-3, with TRBD2 as a possible D gene (6 bases). CDR1 is SGDLS, CDR2 YYNGEE, per germline. The CDR3 has 17 residues. V was pared by 0 bases and J by 2 bases, with 16 bases between. The CDR3: CASSVAEGLDLTDTQYF. Here the CDR3 DNA reads TGTGCCAGCAGCGTAGCGGAGGGGCTAGACCTCACAGATACGCAGTATTTT.

Regarding this clone: As the CDR3 is not closed by the conserved phenylalanine or tryptophan, this likely results from a read error. The DNA is omitted, as the CDR3 cannot be located on it reliably, and the CDR3 follows TCRdb's listing. This chain uses TRBV7-9 with TRBJ2-7. From its first to its last residue, the CDR3 has 12 amino acids. Germline V gene lookup returns CDR1 SEHNR and CDR2 FQNEAQ (reference sequence). The CDR3 loop reads CASSLEVGIVMI.

V and J are TRBV2 and TRBJ2-3; D perhaps matches TRBD2 (6 bases). The CDR3 runs to 15 residues. Germline CDR1 is SNHLY and CDR2 is FYNNEI. Trimming removed 4 bases at V and 4 bases at J, with 15 bases between. The DNA of the CDR3 is TGTGCCAGCAGTGGACTAGGTTTAATCTCAGATACGCAGTATTTT. This codes for CASSGLGLISDTQYF.

This chain joins TRBV11-3 and TRBJ2-5; the D gene is possibly TRBD2 (6 bases). Per germline, CDR1 SGHNT and CDR2 YENEEA. The CDR3 has 14 amino acids. V was shortened by 5 bases and J by 2 bases, with 12 bases between the two germline ends. As DNA, the CDR3 is TGTGCCAGCAGCAAAAGGGACTCGCAAGAGACCCAGTACTTC. It codes for CASSKRDSQETQYF.

The chain links TRBV4-2 to TRBJ2-3; D gene ambiguous. CDR1 is LGHNA, CDR2 YNFKEQ, per germline. The V gene lost 0 bases and the J gene lost 0 bases, with 7 bases spanning the gap. The CDR3 consists of 15 residues. The CDR3 spells CASSQDELSTDTQYF. CDR3 sequence (DNA): TGTGCCAGCAGCCAAGACGAACTGAGCACAGATACGCAGTATTTT.

The chain carries TRBV5-6 and TRBJ1-5; no firm D call. In germline, CDR1 is SGHDT, CDR2 YYEEEE. CDR3 length equals 14 residues. The ends were cut back, 4 bases at V and 5 bases at J, with 13 bases in the middle. CDR3 region: CASSIGFSDQPQHF. Written as DNA, the CDR3 is TGTGCCAGCAGCATAGGTTTCAGCGATCAGCCCCAGCATTTT.

The chain employs TRBV2 and TRBJ1-6, with a tentative D call TRBD1 (6 bases). This CDR3 spans 13 amino acids. Germline CDR1 reads SNHLY; CDR2 reads FYNNEI. The germline V and J ends were trimmed by 7 bases and 10 bases, with 14 bases remaining between them. CDR3 bases: TGTGCCAGCAATGTGGACAGTACATCACCCCTCCACTTT. It specifies CASNVDSTSPLHF.

J is TRBJ1-2 and V is TRBV2; D perhaps matches TRBD1 (5 bases). The CDR3 loop spans 13 amino acids. Trimming pared 4 bases from V and 4 bases from J, leaving 10 bases between. CDR1 is SNHLY and CDR2 is FYNNEI in the germline V gene. CDR3 protein: CASSGQIFYGYTF. The CDR3 nucleotides are TGTGCCAGCAGTGGACAGATATTCTATGGCTACACCTTC.

This sequence joins TRBV2 and TRBJ2-3; D is unclear. V was cut by 6 bases and J by 4 bases, with 11 bases left in between. The length of the CDR3 is 13 residues. Germline V lookup: CDR1 SNHLY, CDR2 FYNNEI. The CDR3 sequence is CASRGSLADTQYF. DNA for the CDR3: TGTGCCAGCAGGGGGTCCTTGGCAGATACGCAGTATTTT.

By sample share, this clone is medium-sized (0.01 to 0.1%). The genes are TRBV5-1 and TRBJ2-2; 8 nucleotides align to TRBD2. This CDR3 is built from 13 residues. The germline CDR1 and CDR2 sequences are SGHRS and YFSETQ. V shed 4 bases and J 4 bases; nucleotides not matched to a gene: 0. CDR3 protein: CASSLAGTGELFF. Written as DNA, the CDR3 is TGCGCCAGCAGCCTAGCGGGCACCGGGGAGCTGTTTTTT. The entire variable domain, with the rest obtained from reference TRBV5-1 and TRBJ2-2, is as follows: KAGVTQTPRYLIKTRGQQVTLSCSPISGHRSVSWYQQTPGQGLQFLFEYFSETQRNKGNFPGRFSGRQFSNSRSEMNVSTLELGDSALYLCASSLAGTGELFFGEGSRLTVL.

The chain joins TRBV28 to TRBJ2-3, with TRBD2 identical over 11 bases. Trimming removed 6 bases from V and 5 bases from J; junction bases left unmatched: 4. The CDR3 runs 14 residues. The germline gives CDR1 MDHEN, CDR2 SYDVKM. The CDR3 reads CASRKGLAGDTQYF. CDR3 nucleotides: TGTGCCAGCAGAAAAGGACTAGCGGGAGATACGCAGTATTTT.